The 3 T cell receptor beta chains given below trace back to one sample, sequenced in a study of blood T cell repertoires in COVID-19. Clones were sequenced by immunoSEQ multiplex PCR, and TCRdb holds only the in-frame ones, with some missing. The data show 45,000 to 55,000 clones, roughly 84% seen once. Sequenced: peripheral blood. All receptors come from a man over 45 with active COVID-19.

The chain combines TRBV28 with TRBJ1-1, with 10 nucleotides matching TRBD1. The germline V gene encodes CDR1 MDHEN and CDR2 SYDVKM. The trim removed 4 bases at V and 5 bases at J, leaving 13 bases unmatched. This CDR3 spans 17 amino acids. The CDR3 nucleotides are TGTGCCAGCAGTTATATCAAGACGACAGGGGGCTGGACTGAAGCTTTCTTT. It is translated as CASSYIKTTGGWTEAFF.

In its sample, this clone was seen once. The rearrangement joins TRBV19 to TRBJ1-5; weak D call: TRBD1 (6 bases). This CDR3 region has 16 residues. The germline V and J ends were trimmed by 6 bases and 2 bases, with 17 bases remaining between them. Germline CDR1 reads LNHDA; CDR2 reads SQIVND (reference sequence). CDR3 sequence reads: CASSTGGGVGNQPQHF. The CDR3 nucleotides are TGTGCCAGTAGCACCGGCGGGGGCGTTGGCAATCAGCCCCAGCATTTT.

The V gene is TRBV24-1, the J gene TRBJ2-4; the D gene is possibly TRBD2 (5 bases). Germline CDR1 is KGHDR and CDR2 is SFDVKD. Trimming pared 5 bases from V and 7 bases from J, leaving 11 bases between. The CDR3 is 13 residues long. The CDR3 DNA reads as TGTGCCACCAGTGTGGCAAGCGGCAACATTCAGTACTTC. It yields the protein CATSVASGNIQYF.